The entry below describes one TCR beta chain. The antigen remains undetermined. Losses at the gene ends were 2 bases for V and 6 bases for J; bases not matched to a gene: 9. The germline V gene has CDR1 LNHDA and CDR2 SQIVND (reference sequence). This CDR3 contains 16 residues. The data were obtained in a study of cytomegalovirus exposure and HLA in healthy donors. Researchers ran the PCR with 60 Vbeta and 13 Jbeta primers. Generated by immunoSEQ multiplex PCR, the TCRdb table keeps only in-frame clones and is missing some. The repertoire holds about 210,000 clones, with roughly 85% as singletons. Study-wide results and limits: Near-uniform donor sequencing depth was presumed by presence/absence analyses. CMV antigen specificity was confirmed in vitro for a few CMV-associated chains.

The TCR originated in a girl aged 2 to 9 in good health and CMV-seronegative. The sequenced sample consisted of PBMCs. This chain uses TRBV19 with TRBJ2-4; TRBD2 aligns across 8 bases. In DNA, the CDR3 is TGTGCCAGTAGTATAACCCCGGGAGGGGGGAGAAACATTCAGTACTTC. Its translation is CASSITPGGGRNIQYF.